The clone carrying this T cell receptor (beta chain) was detected a few times. Antigen unknown. TCRdb passed the 5' RACE reads through MiXCR, listing each CDR3 protein once. The profile shows 500,000 to 700,000 distinct CDR3 sequences, under 25% of them singletons. This entry comes from a study of T cells after yellow fever vaccination. Points from the study as a whole: One caveat is that FACS-sorted repertoires could contain abundant clonotypes contaminating from the bulk population. Researchers noted that a small share of clonotypes showed up in both CD4 and CD8 compartments.

The material was PBMCs, obtained 15 days after the yellow fever booster vaccination. The origin of this receptor is a man younger than 40 who received the YFV17D yellow fever vaccine.

The CDR3 bases are TGTGCCAGCAGCTTGTTAAACGGGGGGTCGGAGTTCTTC. This encodes CASSLLNGGSEFF. The chain couples TRBV7-8 to TRBJ2-1, with TRBD2 matching over 7 bases. This CDR3 has 13 amino acids. Germline assignment: CDR1 SGHVS and CDR2 FQNEAQ. V lost 3 bases to trimming and J lost 14 bases; unmatched junction nucleotides: 10.